This T cell receptor (beta chain) derives from a study of identical twins. TCRdb itself ran the 5' RACE reads through MiXCR, one entry per CDR3 protein. The sample shows a few hundred thousand distinct CDR3 sequences, approximately 14% of them seen only once. This CDR3 contains 15 residues. CDR1 is KGHDR, CDR2 SFDVKD, per germline. Trimming took off 4 bases at V and 0 bases at J, with 12 bases between the two ends. These data were also reused for a study on yellow fever vaccine responses in identical twins.

The sample consisted of CD4+ T cells sorted from blood. This chain connects TRBV24-1 to TRBJ2-7; D is undetermined. The source is a woman aged 18-29 years in good health. In DNA, the CDR3 is TGTGCCACCAGTGACCCTAGGTCCTCCTCCTACGAGCAGTACTTC. Protein sequence: CATSDPRSSSYEQYF.